This TCR beta chain was identified during a study of T-cell memory formation after mild COVID-19 (dated by TCRdb to the early 2020s). As for the study more broadly: TCR sequence clusters from the two donors were found to be largely donor specific. Two young, previously healthy adult volunteers, one female and one male, were included in the cohort. In a couple of donors, T-cell clones that expanded and contracted after mild COVID-19 were followed by sequencing TCRalpha and TCRbeta repertoires longitudinally. General conclusions and limits of the study: Some responding clones were found in pre-infection memory, which suggests that pre-existing cross-reactive memory T cells took part in the SARS-CoV-2 response. SARS-CoV-2 specificity of the second-wave clones peaking on day 37 was not confirmed. Contracting CD4+ clones were located mainly in the CM and EM memory subsets, whereas CD8+ clones were found to be enriched in EMRA. Clones contracting from day 15 to 85 had balanced CD4/CD8 phenotypes, while a second wave expanding from day 15 to 37 was biased towards CD4+. The study included only a couple of mild cases, and larger cohorts that include severe cases with pre-infection samples were judged to be necessary.

The sequencing machine was an Illumina NovaSeq 6000. Using 5'RACE with constant-segment primers, TCRalpha and TCRbeta cDNA libraries were constructed, with sample barcodes and unique molecular identifiers added in the process. Trizol reagent was used to extract RNA from every sample. Library amplification was performed in two PCR steps, and a second sample barcode and Illumina TruSeq adapters were introduced in the second step. Sequencing of libraries was performed on an Illumina NovaSeq with 2 x 150 bp paired-end reads. Turning to the authors' computational methods: Demultiplexing of reads and collapsing into UMI-guided consensus sequences were performed with migec v1.2.7. Using mixcr v2.1.11, UMI consensuses were aligned to TRA and TRB V and J templates and then assembled into clonotypes. A clonotype was counted as expanded or contracted only if both edgeR and NoisET called the change significant, with noise models trained on biological replicates. edgeR calls used a false discovery rate-adjusted p below 0.01 and a log2 fold-change threshold of 1. PCA with hierarchical clustering of max-normalized trajectories of the 1000 most abundant clonotypes was used as exploratory dynamics analysis. Each responding clone was given a CD4 or CD8 phenotype based on the CD4+ and CD8+ repertoires, which had been sequenced separately. The public reads were reanalyzed by TCRdb: fastp trimming at Q25, MiXCR alignment, in-frame beta chains only. Rows are combined by CDR3 protein, so each entry shows the most common genes and DNA. TCRdb, not the authors, supplied the V and J calls. Recorded for this sample are 60,000 to 65,000 distinct CDR3 sequences; about 9.4% of them occurred a single time. The ten largest make up 1.1% of the sample.

This clonotype was counted many times. Its antigen is unknown. No much larger clone exists at a distance of one base, and base qualities are not known. PBMCs were isolated by Ficoll-Paque density gradient centrifugation. The CDR3 measures 14 amino acids from cysteine to phenylalanine. Only the CDR3 portion is preserved as DNA: 42 bases, with reading frame beginning at the first base. The V and J ends are trimmed by 6 bases and 4 bases, leaving 12 bases between them. In the germline V gene, CDR1 corresponds to SGHTA and CDR2 to FQGNSA. The V gene is TRBV7-2 and the J gene is TRBJ2-2; no D gene is confidently identified. The receptor was derived from a man aged 18 to 30 who had mild COVID-19 (a few samples of this study predate the infection). The sample titles of this study are shuffled in the database, so cell type and time point are left out; the donor was told from shared clones. The sequenced sample was PBMCs or a T cell subset sorted from them (not recorded which). The CDR3: CASSSRSVTGELFF. The DNA sequence follows: TGTGCCAGCAGTAGCAGAAGCGTCACCGGGGAGCTGTTTTTT.